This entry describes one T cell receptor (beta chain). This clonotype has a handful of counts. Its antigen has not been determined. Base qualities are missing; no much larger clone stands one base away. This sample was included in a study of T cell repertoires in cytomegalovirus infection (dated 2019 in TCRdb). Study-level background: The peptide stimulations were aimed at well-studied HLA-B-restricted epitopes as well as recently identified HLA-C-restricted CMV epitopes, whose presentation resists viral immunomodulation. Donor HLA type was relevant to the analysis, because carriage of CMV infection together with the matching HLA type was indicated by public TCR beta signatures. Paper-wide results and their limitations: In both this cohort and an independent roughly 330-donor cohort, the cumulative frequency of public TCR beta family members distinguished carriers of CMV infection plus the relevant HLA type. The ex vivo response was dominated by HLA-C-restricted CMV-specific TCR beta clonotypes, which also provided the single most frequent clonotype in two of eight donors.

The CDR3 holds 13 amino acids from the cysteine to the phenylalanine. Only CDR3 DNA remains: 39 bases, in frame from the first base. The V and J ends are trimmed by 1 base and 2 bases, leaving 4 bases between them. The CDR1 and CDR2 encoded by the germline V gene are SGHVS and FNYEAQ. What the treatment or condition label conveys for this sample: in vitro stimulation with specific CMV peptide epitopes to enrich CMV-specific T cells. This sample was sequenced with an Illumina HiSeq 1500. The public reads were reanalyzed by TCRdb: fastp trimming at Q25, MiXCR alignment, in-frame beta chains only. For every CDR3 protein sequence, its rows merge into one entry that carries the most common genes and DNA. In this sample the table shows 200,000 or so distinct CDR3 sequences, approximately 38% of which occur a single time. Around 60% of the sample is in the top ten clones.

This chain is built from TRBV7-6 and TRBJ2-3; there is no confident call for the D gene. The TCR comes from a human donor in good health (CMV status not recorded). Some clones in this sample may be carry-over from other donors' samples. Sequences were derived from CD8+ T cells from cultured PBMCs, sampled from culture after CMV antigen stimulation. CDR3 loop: CASSLVITDTQYF. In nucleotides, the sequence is TGTGCCAGCAGCTTAGTTATCACAGATACGCAGTATTTT.